Each of the 17 T cell receptor beta chains below was sequenced from the same sample in a study of blood T cell repertoires in COVID-19 (dated by TCRdb to 2020 to 2022). Library preparation employed the immunoSEQ multiplex PCR assay. Sourced from immuneACCESS, this table was stored by TCRdb with only in-frame sequences that have V and J called. A share of the clones is absent; for the studies checked, an unresolved V gene accounts for under half, and the remainder has no known explanation. This sample comprises 150,000 to 200,000 clones, around 80% of them detected only once. The ten largest clones add up to more than 9.5% of the sample. Sequenced material: PBMCs or T cells enriched from blood (not recorded which). The receptors come from a man between 50 and 59 years old who had recovered from COVID-19.

This chain joins TRBV5-6 and TRBJ2-3, with a weak D call TRBD1 (6 bases). The CDR3 is 14 residues long. CDR1 is SGHDT, CDR2 YYEEEE, per germline. Trimming pared 4 bases from V and 3 bases from J, leaving 12 bases between. In nucleotides, the CDR3 is TGTGCCAGCAGCCCCGGACAGAATACAGATACGCAGTATTTT. Translated, it gives CASSPGQNTDTQYF.

The gene calls are TRBV19 and TRBJ2-2; D is undetermined. Looked up from germline, CDR1 is LNHDA and CDR2 is SQIVND (reference sequence). V dropped 7 bases and J dropped 0 bases, with 9 bases sitting between them. The CDR3 runs to 14 residues. The CDR3 region is CASNPRPNTGELFF. The CDR3 bases are TGTGCCAGTAATCCCAGGCCGAACACCGGGGAGCTGTTTTTT.

V gene TRBV7-2 combines with J gene TRBJ2-2; no definite D call. The CDR3 is 12 amino acids. The germline gives CDR1 SGHTA, CDR2 FQGNSA. V lost 6 bases, J lost 3 bases, and 5 bases lay in between. CDR3 sequence (DNA): TGTGCCAGCAGTACTTACACCGGGGAGCTGTTTTTT. This encodes CASSTYTGELFF.

V is TRBV5-4 and J is TRBJ2-1; TRBD1 might be the D (6 bases). The V and J ends lost 4 bases and 0 bases respectively, with 14 bases between them. Per the germline V gene, CDR1 is SGHNT and CDR2 is YYREEE (reference sequence). CDR3 size: 16 residues. Here the CDR3 reads CASSPTGPSSYNEQFF. DNA for the CDR3: TGTGCCAGCAGCCCAACAGGGCCAAGCTCCTACAATGAGCAGTTCTTC.

This chain uses TRBV27 with TRBJ2-7; tentative D call: TRBD2 (6 bases). Between the trimmed V and J ends, which lost 6 bases and 0 bases, there was a span of 15 bases. The CDR3 consists of 15 residues. CDR1 is MNHEY, CDR2 SMNVEV, per germline (reference sequence). CDR3 coding DNA: TGTGCCAGCAGCCCCCGGGACTCCTACTCCTACGAGCAGTACTTC. Protein sequence: CASSPRDSYSYEQYF.

V usage is TRBV30 and J usage is TRBJ2-7; TRBD1 matches at 10 bases. J lost 7 bases, V lost 4 bases, and 7 bases had no gene match. CDR1 is GTSNPN, CDR2 SVGIG, per germline (reference sequence). The CDR3 covers 13 residues. CDR3 region: CAWKGQGRREQYF. The CDR3 coding sequence is TGTGCCTGGAAGGGACAGGGGAGGAGGGAGCAGTACTTC.

The chain recombines TRBV27 with TRBJ1-5, with a possible D match to TRBD1 (5 bases). Trimming took 1 base from V and 3 from J, leaving 13 bases between them. Germline V CDR1 and CDR2: MNHEY, SMNVEV (reference sequence). The CDR3 extends over 16 amino acids. CDR3 coding DNA: TGTGCCAGCAGTTTATGGGGCAGGCTACCCAATCAGCCCCAGCATTTT. This translates into CASSLWGRLPNQPQHF.

The gene calls are TRBV15 and TRBJ1-4; D might be TRBD1 (6 bases). V gave up 0 bases and J gave up 8 bases, with 16 bases separating them. The CDR3 covers 16 residues. Per germline, CDR1 LNHNV and CDR2 YYDKDF (reference sequence). The CDR3 sequence is CATSRDGQLLREKLFF. The CDR3 DNA is TGTGCCACCAGCAGAGATGGACAGCTTCTAAGGGAAAAACTGTTTTTT.

The V and J genes are TRBV5-6 and TRBJ1-2, with D unclear. CDR1 is SGHDT, CDR2 YYEEEE, per germline. This CDR3 contains 14 residues. V was cut by 4 bases and J by 3 bases, with 13 bases left in between. In nucleotides, the CDR3 is TGTGCCAGCAGCACCGCAGGAACCCACTATGGCTACACCTTC. It yields the protein CASSTAGTHYGYTF.

The rearrangement links TRBV5-1 to TRBJ2-5; no clear D. Germline CDR1 reads SGHRS; CDR2 reads YFSETQ. V lost 0 bases to trimming and J lost 5 bases, with 5 bases between them. The CDR3 length is 12 residues. This CDR3 reads CASSLARETQYF. The CDR3 DNA reads as TGCGCCAGCAGCTTGGCCAGGGAGACCCAGTACTTC.

This clone was seen just once. The rearrangement links TRBV24-1 to TRBJ2-3, with 7 positions matching TRBD1. V trimming: 3 bases; J trimming: 4 bases; junction bases outside the gene matches: 0. The germline CDR1 and CDR2 sequences are KGHDR and SFDVKD. The CDR3 length is 13 residues. CDR3 DNA: TGTGCCACCAGTGATGACAGGGCAGATACGCAGTATTTT. It yields the protein CATSDDRADTQYF.

The chain joins TRBV6-5 to TRBJ1-5, with a weak D call TRBD1 (6 bases). Germline loops: CDR1 MNHEY, CDR2 SVGAGI. V was clipped by 0 bases and J by 9 bases, with 15 bases between them. The CDR3 covers 15 residues. As DNA, the CDR3 is TGTGCCAGCAGTTACTCAACAGGGTTCGTCGGGCCCCAGCATTTT. Protein sequence: CASSYSTGFVGPQHF.

The chain couples TRBV7-3 to TRBJ2-6; a weak D match, TRBD1 (7 bases). The germline V gene has CDR1 SGHTA and CDR2 FQGTGA. V was clipped by 6 bases and J by 2 bases, with 14 bases between them. The CDR3 has 16 amino acids. For the CDR3, the DNA is TGTGCCAGCAGTTACGGAGGGGGCGCTGGGGCCAACGTCCTGACTTTC. Protein: CASSYGGGAGANVLTF. The complete variable domain, with remaining parts taken from reference TRBV7-3 and TRBJ2-6, reads GAGVSQTPSNKVTEKGKYVELRCDPISGHTALYWYRQSLGQGPEFLIYFQGTGAADDSGLPNDRFFAVRPEGSVSTLKIQRTERGDSAVYLCASSYGGGAGANVLTFGAGSRLTVL.

V gene TRBV12-3 or TRBV12-4 combines with J gene TRBJ1-4; TRBD1 agrees at 8 bases. V lost 6 bases, J lost 6 bases, and 3 bases stayed unmatched. The CDR3 is 13 residues long. CDR3 loop: CASRPGQDEKLFF. DNA for the CDR3: TGTGCCAGCAGACCGGGACAGGATGAAAAACTGTTTTTT.

V gene TRBV4-1 combines with J gene TRBJ2-1, with 10 bases identical to TRBD1. The CDR3 loop spans 17 amino acids. The germline V gene has CDR1 MGHRA and CDR2 YSYEKL. Trimming removed 1 base from V and 6 bases from J; junction bases left unmatched: 9. The CDR3 protein is CASSQGPGTGESNEQFF. CDR3 DNA sequence: TGCGCCAGCAGCCAAGGCCCAGGGACAGGGGAAAGCAATGAGCAGTTCTTC.

The gene calls are TRBV21-1 and TRBJ1-1; TRBD1 is the table's D call and was not checked against the DNA. TRBV21-1 is marked as a pseudogene. The CDR3 consists of 16 residues. CDR3 coding DNA: TGTGCCAGCACTCCCCCAATACACCCAAGGGGCACTGAAGCTTTCTTT. Translated: CASTPPIHPRGTEAFF.

The rearrangement links TRBV6-1 to TRBJ2-2; 7 bases are shared with TRBD1. V lost 2 bases and J lost 6; bases outside the gene matches: 9. Germline V gives CDR1 MNHNS, CDR2 SASEGT. The CDR3 extends over 16 amino acids. The chain's CDR3 is CASSEFRTGGPGELFF. The CDR3 DNA follows: TGTGCCAGCAGTGAATTCCGGACAGGTGGACCCGGGGAGCTGTTTTTT.